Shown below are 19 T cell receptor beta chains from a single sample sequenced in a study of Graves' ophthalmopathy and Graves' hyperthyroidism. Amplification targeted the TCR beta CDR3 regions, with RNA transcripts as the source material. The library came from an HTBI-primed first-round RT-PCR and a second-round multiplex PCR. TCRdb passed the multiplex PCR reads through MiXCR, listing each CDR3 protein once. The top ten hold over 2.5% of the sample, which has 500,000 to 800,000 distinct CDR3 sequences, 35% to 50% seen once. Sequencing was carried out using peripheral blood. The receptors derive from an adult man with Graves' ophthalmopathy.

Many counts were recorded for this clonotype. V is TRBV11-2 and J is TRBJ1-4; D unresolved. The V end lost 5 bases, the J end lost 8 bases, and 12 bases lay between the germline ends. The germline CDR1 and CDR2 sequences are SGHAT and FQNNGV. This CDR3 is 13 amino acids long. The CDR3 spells CASSAQLEEKLFF. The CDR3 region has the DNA TGTGCCAGCAGCGCACAGCTTGAGGAAAAACTGTTTTTT.

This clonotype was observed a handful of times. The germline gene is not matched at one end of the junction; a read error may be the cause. The CDR3 loop is CASSPQLASTDTQYF. The CDR3 DNA reads TGTGCTAGCAGCCCACAACTCGCTAGCACAGATACGCAGTATTTT. The chain joins TRBV7-9 to TRBJ2-3; no firm D call. The CDR3 extends over 15 amino acids. Germline CDR1 reads SEHNR; CDR2 reads FQNEAQ (reference sequence).

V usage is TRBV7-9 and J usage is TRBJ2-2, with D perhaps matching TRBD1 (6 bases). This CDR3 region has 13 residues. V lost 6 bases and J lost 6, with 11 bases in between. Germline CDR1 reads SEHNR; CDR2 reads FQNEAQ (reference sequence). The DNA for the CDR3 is TGTGCCAGCAGTCGACAGGACGCCGGGGAGCTGTTTTTT. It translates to CASSRQDAGELFF.

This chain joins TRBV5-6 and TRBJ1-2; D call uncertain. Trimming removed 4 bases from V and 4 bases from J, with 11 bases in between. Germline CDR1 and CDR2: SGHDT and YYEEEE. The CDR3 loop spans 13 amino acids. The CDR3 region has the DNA TGTGCCAGCAGCCTACCTCAGACCTATGGCTACACCTTC. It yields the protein CASSLPQTYGYTF. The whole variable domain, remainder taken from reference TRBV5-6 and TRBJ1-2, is DAGVTQSPTHLIKTRGQQVTLRCSPKSGHDTVSWYQQALGQGPQFIFQYYEEEERQRGNFPDRFSGHQFPNYSSELNVNALLLGDSALYLCASSLPQTYGYTFGSGTRLTVV.

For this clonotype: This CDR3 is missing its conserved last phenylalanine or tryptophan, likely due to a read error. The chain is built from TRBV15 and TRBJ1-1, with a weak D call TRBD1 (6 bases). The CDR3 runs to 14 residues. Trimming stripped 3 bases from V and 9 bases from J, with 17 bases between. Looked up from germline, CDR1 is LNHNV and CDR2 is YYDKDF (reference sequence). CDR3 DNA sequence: TGTGCCACCAGCAGTAAACAGGGACTGGCTAAAGCTTTCTCT. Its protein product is CATSSKQGLAKAFS.

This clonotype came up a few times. The CDR3 loop is CASSPHSRDRDEQYF. The CDR3 DNA sequence: TGTGCCAGCAGCCCCCATAGCCGGGACAGGGACGAGCAGTACTTC. The rearrangement joins TRBV12-3 or TRBV12-4 to TRBJ2-7, with 9 bases fitting TRBD1. V was clipped by 6 bases and J by 5 bases; unmatched bases: 11. The CDR3 runs to 15 residues.

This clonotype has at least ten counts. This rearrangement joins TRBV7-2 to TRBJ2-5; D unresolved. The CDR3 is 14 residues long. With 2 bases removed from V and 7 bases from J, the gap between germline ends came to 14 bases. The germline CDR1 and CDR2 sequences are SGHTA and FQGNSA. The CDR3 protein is CASSLSGGPGTQYF. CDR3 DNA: TGTGCCAGCAGCTTAAGTGGCGGCCCGGGGACCCAGTACTTC.

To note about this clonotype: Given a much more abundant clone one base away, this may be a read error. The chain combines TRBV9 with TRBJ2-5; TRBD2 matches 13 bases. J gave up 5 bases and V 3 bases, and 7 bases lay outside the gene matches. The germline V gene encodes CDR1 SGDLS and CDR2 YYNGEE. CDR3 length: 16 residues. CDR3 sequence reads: CASSAATSGRWETQYF. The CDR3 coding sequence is TGTGCCAGCAGCGCAGCGACTAGCGGGAGGTGGGAGACCCAGTACTTC.

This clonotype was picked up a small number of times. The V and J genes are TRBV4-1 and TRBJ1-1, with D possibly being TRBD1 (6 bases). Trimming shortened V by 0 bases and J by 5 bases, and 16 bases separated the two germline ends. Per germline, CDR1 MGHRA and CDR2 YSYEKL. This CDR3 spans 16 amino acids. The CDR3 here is CASSQDNREHGTEAFF. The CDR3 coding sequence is TGCGCCAGCAGCCAAGATAACAGGGAGCATGGGACTGAAGCTTTCTTT.

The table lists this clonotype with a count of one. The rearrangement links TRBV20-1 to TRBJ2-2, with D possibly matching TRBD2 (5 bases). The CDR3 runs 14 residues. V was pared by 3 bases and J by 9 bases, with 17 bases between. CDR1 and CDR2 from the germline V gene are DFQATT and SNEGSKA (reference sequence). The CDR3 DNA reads TGCAGTGCTAGTCTCCTCCGGGGTGCCAGGGAGCTGTTTTTT. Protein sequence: CSASLLRGARELFF.

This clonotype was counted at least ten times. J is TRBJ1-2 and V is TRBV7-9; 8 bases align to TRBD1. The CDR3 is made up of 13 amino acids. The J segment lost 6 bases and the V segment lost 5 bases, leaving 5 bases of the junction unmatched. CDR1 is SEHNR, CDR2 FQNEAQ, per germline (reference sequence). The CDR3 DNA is TGTGCCAGCAGCCCTTGGACAGGGAATGGCTACACCTTC. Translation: CASSPWTGNGYTF.

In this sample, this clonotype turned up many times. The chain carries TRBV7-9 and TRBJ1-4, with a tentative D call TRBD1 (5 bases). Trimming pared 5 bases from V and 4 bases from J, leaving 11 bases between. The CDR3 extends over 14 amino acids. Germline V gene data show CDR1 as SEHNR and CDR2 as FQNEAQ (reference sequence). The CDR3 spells CASSLGTFNEKLFF. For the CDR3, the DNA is TGTGCCAGCAGCCTCGGGACCTTTAATGAAAAACTGTTTTTT.

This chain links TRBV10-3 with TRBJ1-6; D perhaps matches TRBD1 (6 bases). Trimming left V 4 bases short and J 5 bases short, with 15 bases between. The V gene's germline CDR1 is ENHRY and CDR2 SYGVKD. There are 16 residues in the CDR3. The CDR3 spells CAISVQGLYDNSPLHF. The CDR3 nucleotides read TGTGCCATCAGTGTACAGGGCTTGTACGATAATTCACCCCTCCACTTT.

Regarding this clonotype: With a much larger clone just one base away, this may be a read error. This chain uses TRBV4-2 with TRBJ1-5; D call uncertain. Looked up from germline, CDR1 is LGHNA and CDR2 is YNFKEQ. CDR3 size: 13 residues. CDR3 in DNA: TGTGCCAGCAGCCAAGATATCGGTCAGCCCCCGCATTTT. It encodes CASSQDIGQPPHF.

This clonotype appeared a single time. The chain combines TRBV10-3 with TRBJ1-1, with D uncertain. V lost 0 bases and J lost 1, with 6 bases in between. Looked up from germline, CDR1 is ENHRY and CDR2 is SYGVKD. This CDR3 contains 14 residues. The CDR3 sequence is CAISESPANTEAFF. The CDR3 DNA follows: TGTGCCATCAGTGAGTCCCCGGCGAACACTGAAGCTTTCTTT.

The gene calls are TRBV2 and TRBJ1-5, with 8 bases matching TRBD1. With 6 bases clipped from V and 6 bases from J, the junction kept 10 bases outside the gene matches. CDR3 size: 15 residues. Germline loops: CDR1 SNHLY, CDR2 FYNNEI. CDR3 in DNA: TGTGCCAGCAGCCATCAGGGGGCGAAGGTTCAGCCCCAGCATTTT. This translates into CASSHQGAKVQPQHF. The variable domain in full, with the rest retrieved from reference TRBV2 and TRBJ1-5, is EPEVTQTPSHQVTQMGQEVILRCVPISNHLYFYWYRQILGQKVEFLVSFYNNEISEKSEIFDDQFSVERPDGSNFTLKIRSTKLEDSAMYFCASSHQGAKVQPQHFGDGTRLSIL.

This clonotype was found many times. The CDR3 loop is CAISEVGTGSYEQYF. CDR3 sequence (DNA): TGTGCCATCAGTGAGGTTGGGACAGGGAGCTACGAGCAGTACTTC. V gene TRBV10-3 combines with J gene TRBJ2-7; 9 nucleotides align to TRBD1. Trimming removed 2 bases from V and 3 bases from J; junction bases left unmatched: 5. In germline, CDR1 is ENHRY, CDR2 SYGVKD. CDR3 length: 15 amino acids.

CDR3 protein: CSAGLAGGYNEQFF. The CDR3 DNA reads TGCAGTGCTGGACTAGCGGGGGGGTACAATGAGCAGTTCTTC. The chain is built from TRBV20-1 and TRBJ2-1; 15 bases are a match to TRBD2. The CDR3 covers 14 residues. V gave up 5 bases and J gave up 4 bases; unmatched junction bases: 0. The germline V gene encodes CDR1 DFQATT and CDR2 SNEGSKA (reference sequence).

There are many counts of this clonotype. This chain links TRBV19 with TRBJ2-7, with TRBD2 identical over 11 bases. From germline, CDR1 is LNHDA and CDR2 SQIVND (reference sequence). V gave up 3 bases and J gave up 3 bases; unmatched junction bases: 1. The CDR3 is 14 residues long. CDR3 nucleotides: TGTGCCAGTAGTATGGGGACTAGCGGCTACGAGCAGTACTTC. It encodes CASSMGTSGYEQYF.